What follows describes a single T cell receptor beta chain. Its antigen is unknown. No clone much larger than this one lies a single base away; base qualities are absent. The data belong to a study of identifying expanded T cells in peripheral blood (dated by TCRdb to the late 2010s). Regarding the research as a whole: Technical replicates were generated by sequencing separate aliquots of the same genomic DNA pool, and four replicates were compared pairwise. Paper-wide results and their limitations: For all healthy donors, the variance in clone template counts between two-week samples rose significantly as total template count increased. Both the number of clones called differentially abundant and the false-positive rate were significantly reduced by the beta-binomial model across all healthy-donor time intervals. It was expected by the authors that biological variance in healthy repertoires might increase further over much longer intervals, such as months to years. The binomial model flagged approximately 1.1 differentially abundant clones between technical replicates but around 16 over about 2 weeks and roughly 19 over around four weeks.

No immune events, such as infections, were documented for the healthy donors during the collection period. Time-dependent variance in a beta-binomial model of T-cell clone differential abundance was calibrated using healthy-donor blood repertoires as a training cohort. The training cohort comprised roughly ten healthy donors, 3 female and 7 male. On average the donors were approximately 42 years old, and their ages spanned roughly 29 to 64 years. Whole blood was collected from each healthy donor at three time points spaced 2 to 3 weeks apart and obtained from a commercial supplier. For immunosequencing, genomic DNA was extracted from unsorted whole blood. TCRbeta CDR3 regions were profiled by bias-controlled multiplex PCR amplification of genomic DNA with the immunoSEQ Assay. Concerning the study's data processing: The absolute abundance of each unique TCRbeta CDR3 region was quantified after sequences were collapsed and filtered. Differential abundance was assessed using a binomial (Fisher-equivalent) model and a beta-binomial model in which time-dependent variance fitted from healthy donors was added. Clones with fewer than 5 combined templates were removed, and a clone was called differentially abundant if the clone's Benjamini-Hochberg FDR was below 0.01. The form v = (b*log(k)+a)^2 was used to model beta-binomial variance as a function of total template count across the two samples. Held by TCRdb, this immuneACCESS table contains in-frame sequences only and omits some clones. Under half of the omission traces to an unresolved V gene where checked; the cause of the rest is unknown. V and J calls and clone size are as listed in that table; D and trimming were resolved from the DNA. The sample includes about 100,000 clones, with 88% observed a single time. 4.5% to 6.5% of the sample lies in the top ten.

For CDR1 and CDR2, the germline V gene lists MNHEY and SVGAGI. The germline V and J ends show losses of 5 bases and 8 bases respectively, and no gene match explains 13 bases of the junction. The CDR3 numbers 15 residues from cysteine through phenylalanine. Kept here is only the CDR3 DNA, which spans 45 bases and is read in frame from base 1. The sequence links TRBV6-5 to TRBJ1-2, with 8 middle bases fitting TRBD1. Material for sequencing was blood. This clonotype was obtained from a person aged 18 to 70 in good health. The DNA reads TGTGCCAGCAGTACACAAGGACAGGGAATGGGCGGCTACACCTTC. Translated, this is CASSTQGQGMGGYTF.